These 3 T cell receptor beta chains were all obtained from the same sample, sequenced in a study of cytomegalovirus exposure and HLA in healthy donors. Clones were sequenced by immunoSEQ multiplex PCR, and TCRdb holds only the in-frame ones, with some missing. The sample records some 61,000 clones, approximately 96% being singletons. Sequencing was carried out using PBMCs. These receptor sequences come from a woman under 30 in good health and CMV-seropositive.

The rearrangement joins TRBV6-5 to TRBJ1-5; D unresolved. The CDR3 length is 15 residues. Germline loops: CDR1 MNHEY, CDR2 SVGAGI. Trimming shortened V by 2 bases and J by 3 bases, and 11 bases separated the two germline ends. The CDR3 here is CASSYDHSNNQPQHF. The DNA of the CDR3 is TGTGCCAGCAGTTACGATCACAGCAACAATCAGCCCCAGCATTTT.

The chain is built from TRBV30 and TRBJ2-7, with TRBD2 identical over 16 bases. The V gene's germline CDR1 is GTSNPN and CDR2 SVGIG (reference sequence). The CDR3 sequence is 16 residues long. With 4 bases clipped from V and 5 bases from J, the junction kept 8 bases outside the gene matches. CDR3 coding DNA: TGTGCCTGGAAGGGGGGGACTAGCGGGAGGGCCGACGAGCAGTACTTC. As protein: CAWKGGTSGRADEQYF.

The V call is TRBV5-1, the J call TRBJ1-1; D gene unclear. Germline V CDR1 and CDR2: SGHRS, YFSETQ. CDR3 length equals 13 residues. V lost 4 bases to trimming and J lost 7 bases, with 14 bases between them. CDR3 protein: CASSRDQNGEAFF. The CDR3 DNA follows: TGCGCCAGCAGCCGGGATCAGAACGGTGAAGCTTTCTTT. Looking up the rest from reference TRBV5-1 and TRBJ1-1 gives the full variable domain: KAGVTQTPRYLIKTRGQQVTLSCSPISGHRSVSWYQQTPGQGLQFLFEYFSETQRNKGNFPGRFSGRQFSNSRSEMNVSTLELGDSALYLCASSRDQNGEAFFGQGTRLTVV.